This T cell receptor beta chain was identified during a study of T cells in Graves' hyperthyroidism and ophthalmopathy. The CDR3 regions of TCR beta were amplified from RNA transcripts. The primer set for the first-round RT-PCR of the TCR CDR3 was HTBI. In TCRdb, the multiplex PCR reads were re-called with MiXCR into one record per CDR3 protein. The table shows over 550,000 distinct CDR3 sequences, with 16% occurring only once. Findings of the study overall: Median prediction lead before ophthalmopathy onset was about 6.7 months with the model. Most expanded thyroid clonotypes above 0.001 also appeared in blood.

V shed 6 bases and J 0 bases; nucleotides not matched to a gene: 16. CDR3 length: 18 amino acids. Germline loops: CDR1 MNHNS, CDR2 SASEGT. The sample holds many counts of this clonotype. Its antigen is unknown. This TCR derives from a woman between 18 and 29 years old with Graves' hyperthyroidism. Sequenced material: blood. The rearrangement joins TRBV6-1 to TRBJ1-1, with 7 bases aligning to TRBD1. Here the CDR3 DNA reads TGTGCCAGCAGGAGGGGGCCTGACAGGGATCGGATGAACACTGAAGCTTTCTTT. Amino acid sequence: CASRRGPDRDRMNTEAFF.